This TCR beta chain was sequenced for a study of shared clonotypes between healthy human individuals. Terminally differentiated effector memory CD45RA+ cells were excluded by CCR7 positive selection of CD45RO-negative cells. Healthy and HIV-negative, the adult donors had no recent acute infections or vaccinations. This clone was detected only once. One end of the junction varies from germline; a read error may be responsible. TCRdb's copy holds only in-frame clones and misses some; the assay was immunoSEQ multiplex PCR. This table holds approximately 590,000 clones, roughly 95% found once. The germline CDR1 and CDR2 sequences are MNHEY and SVGAGI. The CDR3 covers 14 residues.

The TCR was taken from a woman aged 30 to 39 in good health. Sequenced sample: naive CD8+ T cells sorted from blood. The chain joins TRBV6-5 to TRBJ2-7; TRBD2 matches at 9 bases. CDR3 sequence: CATSYSGRNGEQYF. The CDR3 DNA sequence: TGTGCCACCAGTTATAGCGGGAGAAATGGCGAGCAGTACTTC.